This passage covers 30 T cell receptor beta chains from one sample sequenced in a study of OX40 agonist ivuxolimab in advanced cancers. Clones were read by immunoSEQ multiplex PCR, and TCRdb kept only the in-frame ones, dropping some. In the table there are 65,000 or so clones, 84% of which are singletons. The input for sequencing was CD4+ or CD8+ T cells sorted from blood, taken in a trial of the OX40 agonist ivuxolimab. Receptor source: an adult with an advanced solid tumor such as melanoma, head and neck, liver or kidney cancer.

In this sample, this clone turned up once. This chain links TRBV6-5 with TRBJ2-1; 10 bases line up with TRBD2. The CDR3 loop spans 15 amino acids. With V trimmed by 4 bases and J by 0 bases, 0 bases remained unmatched. Per the germline V gene, CDR1 is MNHEY and CDR2 is SVGAGI. In nucleotides, the CDR3 is TGTGCCAGCAGTTGGACTAGCGGCTCCTACAATGAGCAGTTCTTC. This sequence encodes CASSWTSGSYNEQFF.

This chain connects TRBV4-2 to TRBJ1-1, with a weak D call TRBD1 (6 bases). The germline V and J ends were trimmed by 1 base and 8 bases, with 20 bases remaining between them. Germline V gene data show CDR1 as LGHNA and CDR2 as YNFKEQ. The CDR3 consists of 16 residues. The CDR3 bases are TGTGCCAGCAGCCAAGCGGGGGCGGCCTTCCAGAGGGAAGCTTTCTTT. Translated, it gives CASSQAGAAFQREAFF.

V and J are TRBV10-1 and TRBJ2-1; D possibly uses TRBD1 or TRBD2 (5 bases each). The CDR3 totals 13 residues. Germline V gene data show CDR1 as WNHNN and CDR2 as SYGVQD (reference sequence). V dropped 6 bases and J dropped 7 bases, with 13 bases sitting between them. The CDR3 sequence: CASRGPGRNEQFF. Here the CDR3 DNA reads TGCGCCAGCAGGGGACCCGGGCGGAATGAGCAGTTCTTC.

As DNA, the CDR3 is TGTGCCATCAGCCTACAGGGGAACGGCGAGACCCAGTACTTC. Residues: CAISLQGNGETQYF. The J gene is TRBJ2-5, the V gene TRBV10-3; 7 nucleotides align to TRBD1. Germline assignment: CDR1 ENHRY and CDR2 SYGVKD. The CDR3 consists of 14 residues. With 6 bases clipped from V and 5 bases from J, the junction kept 9 bases outside the gene matches.

This chain connects TRBV6-1 to TRBJ2-7; TRBD1 aligns across 8 bases. CDR1 and CDR2 (germline): MNHNS, SASEGT. This CDR3 is built from 11 residues. The ends lost 5 bases at V and 9 bases at J; junction bases unmatched: 3. CDR3 region: CASSKGTGQYF. Here the CDR3 DNA reads TGTGCCAGCAGTAAAGGGACAGGGCAGTACTTC.

This clone was counted once. The V and J genes are TRBV5-1 and TRBJ2-3; maybe TRBD2 (6 bases). Germline V gene data show CDR1 as SGHRS and CDR2 as YFSETQ. V dropped 4 bases and J dropped 4 bases, with 22 bases sitting between them. CDR3 length: 17 amino acids. In nucleotides, the CDR3 is TGCGCCAGCAGCCTCCCGCATCCCGGCGGGGACCCAGATACGCAGTATTTT. Translating it yields CASSLPHPGGDPDTQYF.

The genes are TRBV9 and TRBJ1-4; D call uncertain. V lost 2 bases, J lost 1 base, and 6 bases lay in between. Germline CDR1 reads SGDLS; CDR2 reads YYNGEE. The CDR3 totals 14 residues. DNA for the CDR3: TGTGCCAGCAGCGTTTCGATAACTAATGAAAAACTGTTTTTT. It is translated as CASSVSITNEKLFF.

This clone was detected only once. V usage is TRBV4-3 and J usage is TRBJ2-6, with 9 bases lining up with TRBD1. Germline V gives CDR1 LGHNA, CDR2 YSLEER. The CDR3 runs 19 residues. V was pared by 0 bases and J by 4 bases, with 10 bases of the junction left unmatched. CDR3 DNA: TGCGCCAGCAGCCAAGAAGGGACAGGGCTTCGATTGGGGGCCAACGTCCTGACTTTC. It translates to CASSQEGTGLRLGANVLTF.

This sequence joins TRBV2 and TRBJ1-3; D not resolved. Germline V lookup: CDR1 SNHLY, CDR2 FYNNEI. This CDR3 comprises 10 residues. V was shortened by 7 bases and J by 2 bases, with 0 bases between the two germline ends. The CDR3 DNA follows: TGTGCCAGCACTGGAAACACCATATATTTT. As protein: CASTGNTIYF.

This chain connects TRBV7-9 to TRBJ2-1; 9 bases line up with TRBD1. V shed 1 base, J shed 8 bases, and the junction held 6 bases outside the gene matches. The CDR3 consists of 15 residues. Per the germline V gene, CDR1 is SEHNR and CDR2 is FQNEAQ (reference sequence). CDR3 in amino acids: CASSLVGTGFDEQFF. The CDR3 DNA is TGTGCCAGCAGCTTAGTCGGGACAGGGTTCGATGAGCAGTTCTTC. The complete variable domain, with remaining parts taken from reference TRBV7-9 and TRBJ2-1, reads DTGVSQNPRHKITKRGQNVTFRCDPISEHNRLYWYRQTLGQGPEFLTYFQNEAQLEKSRLLSDRFSAERPKGSFSTLEIQRTEQGDSAMYLCASSLVGTGFDEQFFGPGTRLTVL.

This chain connects TRBV27 to TRBJ2-7; 11 bases map to TRBD2. Germline V gives CDR1 MNHEY, CDR2 SMNVEV (reference sequence). J lost 1 base, V lost 5 bases, and 4 bases had no gene match. The CDR3 has 15 residues. The CDR3 DNA sequence: TGTGCCAGCAGTGACCTAGCGGGAGGTTCCTACGAGCAGTACTTC. Its protein product is CASSDLAGGSYEQYF.

The chain joins TRBV5-1 to TRBJ1-1; 8 bases are shared with TRBD1. The V gene's germline CDR1 is SGHRS and CDR2 YFSETQ. V shed 4 bases and J 7 bases; nucleotides not matched to a gene: 15. This CDR3 has 16 amino acids. The CDR3 reads CASSPAQGGPVFEAFF. The DNA of the CDR3 is TGCGCCAGCAGCCCTGCACAGGGGGGGCCAGTATTTGAAGCTTTCTTT. The variable domain in full, completed from reference TRBV5-1 and TRBJ1-1, reads KAGVTQTPRYLIKTRGQQVTLSCSPISGHRSVSWYQQTPGQGLQFLFEYFSETQRNKGNFPGRFSGRQFSNSRSEMNVSTLELGDSALYLCASSPAQGGPVFEAFFGQGTRLTVV.

The chain combines TRBV6-6 with TRBJ1-2, with D unresolved. Germline values: CDR1 MNHNY, CDR2 SVGAGI (reference sequence). The CDR3 is 15 residues long. V lost 6 bases and J lost 4, with 18 bases in between. Written as DNA, the CDR3 is TGTGCCAGCAGGCCCCCGGACGGGGAAGCCTATGGCTACACCTTC. It translates to CASRPPDGEAYGYTF.

This chain links TRBV7-9 with TRBJ1-6; 9 bases align to TRBD1. Trimming at V came to 1 base and at J to 6 bases, leaving 4 bases not matched to a gene. The CDR3 sequence is 16 residues long. Germline V CDR1 and CDR2: SEHNR, FQNEAQ (reference sequence). Written as DNA, the CDR3 is TGTGCCAGCAGCTTAGTAGGGGGACAGGGTAATTCACCCCTCCACTTT. It translates to CASSLVGGQGNSPLHF. The full variable domain, with the rest looked up from reference TRBV7-9 and TRBJ1-6, is DTGVSQNPRHKITKRGQNVTFRCDPISEHNRLYWYRQTLGQGPEFLTYFQNEAQLEKSRLLSDRFSAERPKGSFSTLEIQRTEQGDSAMYLCASSLVGGQGNSPLHFGNGTRLTVT.

The chain joins TRBV5-4 to TRBJ2-3; TRBD2 agrees at 7 bases. Germline V gene data show CDR1 as SGHNT and CDR2 as YYREEE (reference sequence). CDR3 length equals 17 residues. The V and J ends lost 5 bases and 3 bases, in that order; junction bases with no gene match: 15. DNA for the CDR3: TGTGCCAGCAGTTCCGCGTCCGGGGGGAGTTGGACAGATACGCAGTATTTT. It codes for CASSSASGGSWTDTQYF.

The chain has TRBV18 and TRBJ2-1; weak D call: TRBD1 (5 bases). The length of the CDR3 is 13 residues. CDR1 is KGHSH and CDR2 is LQKENI in the germline V gene. Trimming removed 2 bases from V and 12 bases from J, with 14 bases in between. For the CDR3, the DNA is TGTGCCAGCTCACCAGACAGAACGGCGTGGCAGTTCTTC. This translates into CASSPDRTAWQFF. Drawing the rest from reference TRBV18 and TRBJ2-1, the complete variable domain is NAGVMQNPRHLVRRRGQEARLRCSPMKGHSHVYWYRQLPEEGLKFMVYLQKENIIDESGMPKERFSAEFPKEGPSILRIQQVVRGDSAAYFCASSPDRTAWQFFGPGTRLTVL.

On this clone itself: One end of the junction varies from germline; a read error may be responsible. Other DNA sequences in this sample translate to the same CDR3. The gene calls are TRBV18 and TRBJ1-6, with 7 bases that match TRBD1. Germline V CDR1 and CDR2: KGHSH, LQKENI. There are 15 residues in the CDR3. The CDR3 DNA sequence: TGTGCCAGCTCACCTAGACAGGGCGATAATTCACCCCTCCACTTC. Amino acid sequence: CASSPRQGDNSPLHF.

This chain links TRBV13 with TRBJ2-7; no clear D. This CDR3 is 12 amino acids long. V dropped 1 base and J dropped 4 bases, with 5 bases sitting between them. The germline CDR1 and CDR2 sequences are PRHDT and FYEKMQ (reference sequence). The CDR3 coding sequence is TGTGCCAGCAGCTTAGTACAATACGAGCAGTACTTC. Amino acid sequence: CASSLVQYEQYF.

The chain links TRBV5-5 to TRBJ1-6, with D possibly matching TRBD1 (5 bases). V dropped 0 bases and J dropped 2 bases, with 15 bases sitting between them. The CDR3 covers 18 residues. Germline CDR1 SGHKS, CDR2 YYEKEE (reference sequence). CDR3 nucleotide sequence: TGTGCCAGCAGCTTGGAACTTTACCAGGGCCCCTATAATTCACCCCTCCACTTT. Translating gives CASSLELYQGPYNSPLHF.

The chain uses TRBV5-1 and TRBJ1-2, with 7 bases that match TRBD1. The CDR3 has 13 amino acids. V was pared by 1 base and J by 8 bases, with 5 bases of the junction left unmatched. Per germline, CDR1 SGHRS and CDR2 YFSETQ. CDR3 DNA sequence: TGCGCCAGCAGCTTGCGCAGGGGGAACGGCTACACCTTC. Translated: CASSLRRGNGYTF.

The gene calls are TRBV4-3 and TRBJ1-5; D is perhaps TRBD1 (6 bases). Germline V lookup: CDR1 LGHNA, CDR2 YSLEER. The CDR3 length is 18 residues. The V and J ends lost 0 bases and 1 base respectively, with 16 bases between them. The CDR3 DNA reads TGCGCCAGCAGCCAAGACCTCGGGGGGGGCCGAAGCAATCAGCCCCAGCATTTT. It specifies CASSQDLGGGRSNQPQHF.

The chain is built from TRBV5-1 and TRBJ1-2; D possibly corresponds to TRBD1 (5 bases). Trimming left V 0 bases short and J 7 bases short, with 13 bases between. This CDR3 region has 14 residues. Germline V gene sequence: CDR1 SGHRS, CDR2 YFSETQ. DNA of the CDR3: TGCGCCAGCAGCTTGGTAGGGGATGCAAGTGGCTACACCTTC. This encodes CASSLVGDASGYTF.

The V call is TRBV19, the J call TRBJ2-5; TRBD2 matches at 9 bases. This CDR3 spans 13 amino acids. CDR1 is LNHDA, CDR2 SQIVND, per germline (reference sequence). V dropped 4 bases and J dropped 6; count of bases not matched to a gene: 3. The DNA for the CDR3 is TGTGCCAGTAGTACCGGACTAGCGAAGACCCAGTACTTC. Its protein product is CASSTGLAKTQYF.

This chain uses TRBV9 with TRBJ2-3; possible D gene TRBD2, 7 bases. In germline, CDR1 is SGDLS, CDR2 YYNGEE. Trimming stripped 3 bases from V and 8 bases from J, with 22 bases between. The length of the CDR3 is 16 residues. The CDR3 bases are TGTGCCAGCAGCGAGAGGGGGAAGCGGGGCTCCGTTACGCAGTATTTT. This translates into CASSERGKRGSVTQYF.

V usage is TRBV5-1 and J usage is TRBJ2-3; D may be TRBD2 (6 bases). The V end lost 4 bases, the J end lost 2 bases, and 11 bases lay between the germline ends. The germline V gene has CDR1 SGHRS and CDR2 YFSETQ. The CDR3 has 14 residues. The CDR3 DNA reads TGCGCCAGCAGCCCCGGGACTTACACAGATACGCAGTATTTT. It translates to CASSPGTYTDTQYF.

The chain recombines TRBV12-2 with TRBJ2-1; the table's D call, TRBD2, has no DNA check behind it. TRBV12-2 is a documented pseudogene. This CDR3 has 19 residues. Here the CDR3 reads CASRSKLGLAGHSYNEQFF. The DNA for the CDR3 is TGTGCAAGTCGCTCCAAACTGGGACTAGCGGGCCACTCCTACAATGAGCAGTTCTTC.

V gene TRBV10-1 combines with J gene TRBJ2-7; 7 positions agree with TRBD1. V shed 3 bases and J 0 bases; nucleotides not matched to a gene: 5. Germline CDR1 and CDR2: WNHNN and SYGVQD (reference sequence). This CDR3 region has 15 residues. The CDR3 is CASSERPGGSYEQYF. DNA for the CDR3: TGCGCCAGCAGTGAAAGGCCAGGGGGCTCCTACGAGCAGTACTTC.

V and J are TRBV19 and TRBJ1-2; no reliable D call. This CDR3 region has 12 residues. V lost 7 bases, J lost 8 bases, and 14 bases lay in between. Germline V gene sequence: CDR1 LNHDA, CDR2 SQIVND (reference sequence). CDR3 loop: CASTPGSRGYTF. The CDR3, as DNA: TGTGCCAGTACCCCAGGTTCCCGAGGCTACACCTTC.

The chain employs TRBV27 and TRBJ1-2; maybe TRBD1 (5 bases). The CDR3 length is 13 residues. The V end lost 6 bases, the J end lost 7 bases, and 15 bases lay between the germline ends. Germline CDR1 MNHEY, CDR2 SMNVEV (reference sequence). The CDR3 coding sequence is TGTGCCAGCAGGCTTCAGGGAGATGCTGGCTACACCTTC. This gives the protein CASRLQGDAGYTF.

The gene calls are TRBV5-1 and TRBJ1-2, with D perhaps TRBD1 (6 bases). This CDR3 comprises 16 residues. Per the germline V gene, CDR1 is SGHRS and CDR2 is YFSETQ. V gave up 0 bases and J gave up 7 bases, with 19 bases separating them. The CDR3 DNA follows: TGCGCCAGCAGCTTGGACGGAAAGGCTGGGGGGCCTGGCTACACCTTC. It yields the protein CASSLDGKAGGPGYTF.